Each of the 27 T cell receptor beta chains below was sequenced from the same sample in a study of cytomegalovirus exposure and HLA in healthy donors. PCR amplification relied on 60 Vbeta primers (plus 13 Jbeta primers). Sequenced by immunoSEQ multiplex PCR; TCRdb stores in-frame clones only, minus some. This repertoire comprises about 160,000 clones; its ten largest clones make up approximately 2.3%. The sample taken for sequencing was PBMCs. The receptors come from a young man in good health and CMV-seronegative.

The chain uses TRBV11-2 and TRBJ2-7; possible D gene TRBD2, 7 bases. This CDR3 is 15 amino acids long. CDR1 is SGHAT and CDR2 is FQNNGV in the germline V gene. Trimming pared 0 bases from V and 4 bases from J, leaving 13 bases between. The CDR3 DNA is TGTGCCAGCAGCTTAGATCCGGGGGGCACGTACGAGCAGTACTTC. It encodes CASSLDPGGTYEQYF.

The chain couples TRBV5-5 to TRBJ2-7; D is possibly TRBD1 (6 bases). Trimming stripped 3 bases from V and 5 bases from J, with 15 bases between. Germline V gene lookup returns CDR1 SGHKS and CDR2 YYEKEE (reference sequence). The CDR3 has 14 amino acids. The CDR3 DNA follows: TGTGCCAGCAGCTCTTTCCGCAGGGGCAACGAGCAGTACTTC. It specifies CASSSFRRGNEQYF.

The chain couples TRBV9 to TRBJ1-1; D call uncertain. CDR3 length equals 13 residues. Trimming removed 1 base at V and 1 base at J, with 5 bases between. Germline V CDR1 and CDR2: SGDLS, YYNGEE. The CDR3 protein is CASSVSKNTEAFF. In DNA, the CDR3 is TGTGCCAGCAGCGTAAGCAAGAACACTGAAGCTTTCTTT.

This sequence joins TRBV6-1 and TRBJ1-2; D not resolved. CDR1 MNHNS and CDR2 SASEGT come from the germline V gene. The CDR3 spans 13 residues. Trimming stripped 2 bases from V and 4 bases from J, with 8 bases between. The CDR3 here is CASSEQAGYGYTF. The CDR3 bases are TGTGCCAGCAGTGAACAGGCCGGCTATGGCTACACCTTC.

This chain uses TRBV5-1 with TRBJ2-7, with D possibly matching TRBD1 (5 bases). Per germline, CDR1 SGHRS and CDR2 YFSETQ. The V and J ends lost 5 bases and 5 bases respectively, with 20 bases between them. This CDR3 contains 15 residues. DNA for the CDR3: TGCGCCAGCAGTACAACAGGCTCCCCTCGGCACGAGCAGTACTTC. Its protein is CASSTTGSPRHEQYF.

The chain has TRBV7-9 and TRBJ1-1; 9 bases are a match to TRBD1. V lost 5 bases and J lost 7; bases outside the gene matches: 5. Germline values: CDR1 SEHNR, CDR2 FQNEAQ (reference sequence). CDR3 length: 13 residues. The CDR3 is CASSPGTGNEAFF. The CDR3 DNA is TGTGCCAGCAGCCCCGGGACAGGGAATGAAGCTTTCTTT.

The chain carries TRBV5-1 and TRBJ2-7; TRBD2 agrees at 10 bases. Germline V gene data show CDR1 as SGHRS and CDR2 as YFSETQ. After removal of 4 bases from V and 6 bases from J, the junction contained 10 bases not matched to a gene. This CDR3 contains 15 residues. The CDR3, as DNA: TGCGCCAGCAGCCCCCTAGAGCGGGAGGGCCCCGAGCAGTACTTC. Protein sequence: CASSPLEREGPEQYF.

The rearrangement links TRBV9 to TRBJ1-2; no definite D call. CDR1 and CDR2 from the germline V gene are SGDLS and YYNGEE. V gave up 0 bases and J gave up 6 bases, with 9 bases separating them. This CDR3 is built from 13 residues. In nucleotides, the CDR3 is TGTGCCAGCAGCGTAGAAGCCTCCCATGGCTACACCTTC. Translation: CASSVEASHGYTF.

The chain has TRBV28 and TRBJ1-2; no reliable D call. V was cut by 2 bases and J by 5 bases, with 9 bases left in between. The CDR3 covers 13 residues. Germline CDR1 and CDR2: MDHEN and SYDVKM. The chain's CDR3 is CASSLQAVYGYTF. The CDR3 nucleotides are TGTGCCAGCAGTTTACAGGCAGTTTATGGCTACACCTTC.

The chain combines TRBV7-6 with TRBJ2-1; 7 bases line up with TRBD2. This CDR3 has 14 residues. Germline CDR1 and CDR2: SGHVS and FNYEAQ. V lost 6 bases and J lost 4; bases outside the gene matches: 6. The CDR3 DNA follows: TGTGCCAGCAGACCGACTAGCTTTTACAATGAGCAGTTCTTC. This sequence encodes CASRPTSFYNEQFF.

J is TRBJ2-3 and V is TRBV5-1; 11 positions agree with TRBD2. CDR1 and CDR2 from the germline V gene are SGHRS and YFSETQ. The CDR3 sequence is 16 residues long. The ends lost 0 bases at V and 2 bases at J; junction bases unmatched: 2. CDR3 sequence: CASSLALAGDTDTQYF. The CDR3 DNA reads TGCGCCAGCAGCTTGGCACTAGCGGGAGACACAGATACGCAGTATTTT.

The genes are TRBV5-1 and TRBJ2-7; TRBD2 agrees at 8 bases. This CDR3 has 14 residues. Germline assignment: CDR1 SGHRS and CDR2 YFSETQ. After removal of 7 bases from V and 2 bases from J, the junction contained 8 bases not matched to a gene. CDR3 loop: CASGLRGGPYEQYF. The CDR3 DNA sequence: TGCGCCAGCGGGCTTCGGGGGGGTCCCTACGAGCAGTACTTC.

This sequence joins TRBV5-1 and TRBJ2-1; 10 nucleotides align to TRBD2. Germline V lookup: CDR1 SGHRS, CDR2 YFSETQ. The CDR3 extends over 16 amino acids. The V segment lost 2 bases and the J segment 4 bases; nucleotides outside the gene matches: 6. The CDR3 DNA sequence: TGCGCCAGCAGCTTTGGACTAGCGGACTCTTACAATGAGCAGTTCTTC. This codes for CASSFGLADSYNEQFF.

The chain is built from TRBV29-1 and TRBJ2-3; TRBD2 is a possible D gene (7 bases). Germline CDR1 and CDR2: SQVTM and ANQGSEA. The V end lost 7 bases, the J end lost 2 bases, and 16 bases lay between the germline ends. The CDR3 totals 14 residues. CDR3 sequence (DNA): TGCAGCGGGGTTGGGGGGGCTTCCACAGATACGCAGTATTTT. Amino acids: CSGVGGASTDTQYF.

This chain links TRBV9 with TRBJ2-7; D not resolved. CDR3 length: 14 amino acids. V was pared by 3 bases and J by 3 bases, with 13 bases between. From germline, CDR1 is SGDLS and CDR2 YYNGEE. The CDR3, as DNA: TGTGCCAGCAGCGCCCTAGTGGGTAGCTACGAGCAGTACTTC. It is translated as CASSALVGSYEQYF.

The V call is TRBV18, the J call TRBJ1-2; no clear D. CDR1 KGHSH and CDR2 LQKENI come from the germline V gene. Trimming cost V 2 bases and J 4 bases, with 8 bases left between them. CDR3 length equals 13 residues. The CDR3 sequence: CASSPEQIYGYTF. The CDR3 DNA reads as TGTGCCAGCTCACCAGAACAGATCTATGGCTACACCTTC.

DNA for the CDR3: TGTGCCAGCAGCTCGGGACTCGAAAATGAGCAGTTCTTC. As protein: CASSSGLENEQFF. This chain uses TRBV11-2 with TRBJ2-1; D may be TRBD2 (6 bases). Germline assignment: CDR1 SGHAT and CDR2 FQNNGV. The CDR3 runs 13 residues. The V and J ends lost 4 bases and 7 bases respectively, with 11 bases between them.

The chain links TRBV5-8 to TRBJ2-2; TRBD1 matches 7 bases. This CDR3 contains 17 residues. Per germline, CDR1 SGHTS and CDR2 YDEGEE. The ends lost 4 bases at V and 0 bases at J; junction bases unmatched: 9. The CDR3 loop reads CASSRDRFAANTGELFF. In DNA form, the CDR3 reads TGTGCCAGCAGCCGGGACAGATTTGCAGCGAACACCGGGGAGCTGTTTTTT.

The gene calls are TRBV25-1 and TRBJ2-2, with D tentatively TRBD1 (5 bases). Germline CDR1 and CDR2: MGHDK and SYGVNS. This CDR3 has 15 amino acids. V lost 3 bases, J lost 0 bases, and 8 bases lay in between. Here the CDR3 DNA reads TGTGCCAGCAGTGAGATAGGGGCGAACACCGGGGAGCTGTTTTTT. Translated: CASSEIGANTGELFF. Full variable domain (remainder filled in from reference TRBV25-1 and TRBJ2-2): EADIYQTPRYLVIGTGKKITLECSQTMGHDKMYWYQQDPGMELHLIHYSYGVNSTEKGDLSSESTVSRIRTEHFPLTLESARPSHTSQYLCASSEIGANTGELFFGEGSRLTVL.

The rearrangement uses TRBV10-1 and TRBJ2-1, with a possible D match to TRBD1 (5 bases). The CDR3 has 14 residues. Germline-derived CDR1 and CDR2 are WNHNN and SYGVQD (reference sequence). V shed 4 bases and J shed 5 bases, with 12 bases lying between them. CDR3 protein: CASSGIAGNNEQFF. The CDR3 DNA is TGCGCCAGCAGTGGGATCGCAGGGAACAATGAGCAGTTCTTC.

This chain connects TRBV19 to TRBJ2-7; 8 bases fit TRBD2. The CDR3 has 16 residues. The germline V gene encodes CDR1 LNHDA and CDR2 SQIVND (reference sequence). Trimming removed 0 bases from V and 2 bases from J; junction bases left unmatched: 6. The CDR3 DNA is TGTGCCAGTAGTATAGATCGTACTAGCGGTACCTACGAGCAGTACTTC. It is translated as CASSIDRTSGTYEQYF.

J is TRBJ2-7 and V is TRBV6-5; D unresolved. The V gene lost 4 bases and the J gene lost 2 bases, with 15 bases spanning the gap. In germline, CDR1 is MNHEY, CDR2 SVGAGI. The CDR3 has 15 amino acids. The CDR3 region has the DNA TGTGCCAGCAGTTGCAACCCACAAGACACCTACGAGCAGTACTTC. Translated: CASSCNPQDTYEQYF.

The V and J genes are TRBV11-3 and TRBJ1-2; D perhaps matches TRBD1 (5 bases). Looked up from germline, CDR1 is SGHNT and CDR2 is YENEEA. V lost 1 base and J lost 2, with 8 bases in between. This CDR3 contains 14 residues. CDR3 coding DNA: TGTGCCAGCAGCTTAGGACAGTCAAACTATGGCTACACCTTC. This gives the protein CASSLGQSNYGYTF.

The chain couples TRBV27 to TRBJ1-5, with a tentative D call TRBD1 (6 bases). This CDR3 spans 15 amino acids. Deletions cut 0 bases from V and 3 bases from J, with 9 bases between. Germline assignment: CDR1 MNHEY and CDR2 SMNVEV (reference sequence). In DNA, the CDR3 is TGTGCCAGCAGTTTATCCAGGGGCTTCAATCAGCCCCAGCATTTT. This codes for CASSLSRGFNQPQHF.

The CDR3 DNA follows: TGCGCCAGCAGTTCGTGGGCGGGCTCCTACGAGCAGTACTTC. It codes for CASSSWAGSYEQYF. The V gene is TRBV5-1, the J gene TRBJ2-7, with a weak D call TRBD2 (5 bases). The CDR3 covers 14 residues. CDR1 is SGHRS and CDR2 is YFSETQ in the germline V gene. The germline V and J ends were trimmed by 5 bases and 0 bases, with 12 bases remaining between them.

The V and J genes are TRBV5-5 and TRBJ2-2; 7 nucleotides line up with TRBD2. Germline V gene data show CDR1 as SGHKS and CDR2 as YYEKEE (reference sequence). The ends lost 5 bases at V and 4 bases at J; junction bases unmatched: 8. The CDR3 consists of 15 residues. The CDR3 region is CASRERGDGTGELFF. The CDR3 DNA reads TGTGCCAGCAGGGAACGGGGGGACGGCACCGGGGAGCTGTTTTTT.

Regarding this clone: At one end, the junction sequence differs from germline, possibly due to a read error. This sequence joins TRBV20-1 and TRBJ2-1; 9 bases agree with TRBD1. CDR3 length: 10 residues. The germline gives CDR1 DFQATT, CDR2 SNEGSKA (reference sequence). CDR3 nucleotides: TGCAGTGCTACCTTTGGGGACAGGGTCTTC. Translated, it gives CSATFGDRVF.